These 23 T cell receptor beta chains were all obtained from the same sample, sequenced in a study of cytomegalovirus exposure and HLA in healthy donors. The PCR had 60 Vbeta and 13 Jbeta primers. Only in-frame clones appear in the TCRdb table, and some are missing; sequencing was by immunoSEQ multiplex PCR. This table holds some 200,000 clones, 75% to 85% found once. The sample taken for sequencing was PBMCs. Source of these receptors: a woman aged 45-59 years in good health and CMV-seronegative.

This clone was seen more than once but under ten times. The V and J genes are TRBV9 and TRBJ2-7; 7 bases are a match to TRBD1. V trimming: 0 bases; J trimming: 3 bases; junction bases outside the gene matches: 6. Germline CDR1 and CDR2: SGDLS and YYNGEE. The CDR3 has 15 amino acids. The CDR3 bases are TGTGCCAGCAGCGTAGAACAGGGGCTTGGCTACGAGCAGTACTTC. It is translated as CASSVEQGLGYEQYF.

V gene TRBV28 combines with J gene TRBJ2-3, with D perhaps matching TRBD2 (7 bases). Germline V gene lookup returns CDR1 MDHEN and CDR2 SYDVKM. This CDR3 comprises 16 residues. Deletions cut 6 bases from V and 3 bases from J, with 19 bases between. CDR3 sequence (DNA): TGTGCCAGCAGGGGTATAGGCGGGGGCGAGACAGATACGCAGTATTTT. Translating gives CASRGIGGGETDTQYF.

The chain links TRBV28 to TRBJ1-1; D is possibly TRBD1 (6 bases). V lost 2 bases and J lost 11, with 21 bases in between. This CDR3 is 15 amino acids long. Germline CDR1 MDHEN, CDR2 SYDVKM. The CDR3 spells CASSLPDRSSRPAFF. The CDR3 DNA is TGTGCCAGCAGTTTACCCGACAGGTCCTCTCGGCCGGCTTTCTTT.

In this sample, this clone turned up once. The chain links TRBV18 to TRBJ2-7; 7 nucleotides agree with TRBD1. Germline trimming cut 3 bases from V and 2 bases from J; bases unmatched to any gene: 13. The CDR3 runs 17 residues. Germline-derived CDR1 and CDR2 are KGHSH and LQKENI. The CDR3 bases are TGTGCCAGCTCACCTGGGGGACAGAGGCTACTTACCTACGAGCAGTACTTC. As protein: CASSPGGQRLLTYEQYF.

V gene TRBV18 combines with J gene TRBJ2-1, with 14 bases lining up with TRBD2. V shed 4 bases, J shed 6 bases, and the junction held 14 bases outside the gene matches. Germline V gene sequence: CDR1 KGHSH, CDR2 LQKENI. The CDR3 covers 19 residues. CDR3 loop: CASSLASGTSGRALNEQFF. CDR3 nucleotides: TGTGCCAGCTCACTGGCCTCCGGGACTAGCGGGAGAGCACTCAATGAGCAGTTCTTC. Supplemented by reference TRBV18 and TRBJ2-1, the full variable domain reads NAGVMQNPRHLVRRRGQEARLRCSPMKGHSHVYWYRQLPEEGLKFMVYLQKENIIDESGMPKERFSAEFPKEGPSILRIQQVVRGDSAAYFCASSLASGTSGRALNEQFFGPGTRLTVL.

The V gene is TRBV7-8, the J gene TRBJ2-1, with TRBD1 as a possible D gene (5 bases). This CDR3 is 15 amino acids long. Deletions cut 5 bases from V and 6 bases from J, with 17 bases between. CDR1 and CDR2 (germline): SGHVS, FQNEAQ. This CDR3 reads CASSLHRTPGNEQFF. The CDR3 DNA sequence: TGTGCCAGCAGCCTCCACAGGACCCCTGGCAATGAGCAGTTCTTC.

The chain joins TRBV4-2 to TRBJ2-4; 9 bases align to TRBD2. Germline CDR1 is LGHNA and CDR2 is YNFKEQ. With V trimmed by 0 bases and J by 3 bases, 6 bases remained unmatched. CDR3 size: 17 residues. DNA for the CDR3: TGTGCCAGCAGCCAAGATATAAGCGGGGGGAACAAAAACATTCAGTACTTC. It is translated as CASSQDISGGNKNIQYF.

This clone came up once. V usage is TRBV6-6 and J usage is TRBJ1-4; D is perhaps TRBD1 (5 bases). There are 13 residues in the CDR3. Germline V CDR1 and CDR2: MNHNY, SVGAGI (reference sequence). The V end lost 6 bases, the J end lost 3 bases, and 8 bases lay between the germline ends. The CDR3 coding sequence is TGTGCCAGCAGGCGACAGTCTAATGAAAAACTGTTTTTT. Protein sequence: CASRRQSNEKLFF.

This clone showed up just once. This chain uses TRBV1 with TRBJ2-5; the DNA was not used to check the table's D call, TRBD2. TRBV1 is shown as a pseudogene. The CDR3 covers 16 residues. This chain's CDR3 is CTSSHRLAGPQETQYF. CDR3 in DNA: TGCACCAGCAGCCACCGACTAGCGGGGCCCCAAGAGACCCAGTACTTC.

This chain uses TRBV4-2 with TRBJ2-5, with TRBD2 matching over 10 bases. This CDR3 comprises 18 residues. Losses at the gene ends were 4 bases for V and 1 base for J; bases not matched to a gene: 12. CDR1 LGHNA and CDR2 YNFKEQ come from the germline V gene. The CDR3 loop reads CASSRGTSAIVFQETQYF. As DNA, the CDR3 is TGTGCCAGCAGCCGAGGGACTAGCGCAATAGTCTTCCAAGAGACCCAGTACTTC.

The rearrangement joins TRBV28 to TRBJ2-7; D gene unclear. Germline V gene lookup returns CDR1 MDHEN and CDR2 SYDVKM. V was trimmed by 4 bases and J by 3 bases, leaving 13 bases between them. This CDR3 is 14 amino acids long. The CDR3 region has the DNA TGTGCCAGCAGTTCTAGTCGGTCGATCTACGAGCAGTACTTC. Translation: CASSSSRSIYEQYF.

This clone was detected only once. The CDR3 region is CASSSLETQYF. The CDR3 DNA reads as TGTGCCAGCAGCTCCCTGGAGACCCAGTACTTC. The chain joins TRBV7-9 to TRBJ2-5; D is unclear. V lost 4 bases and J lost 5, with 5 bases in between. This CDR3 spans 11 amino acids. Germline CDR1 is SEHNR and CDR2 is FQNEAQ (reference sequence).

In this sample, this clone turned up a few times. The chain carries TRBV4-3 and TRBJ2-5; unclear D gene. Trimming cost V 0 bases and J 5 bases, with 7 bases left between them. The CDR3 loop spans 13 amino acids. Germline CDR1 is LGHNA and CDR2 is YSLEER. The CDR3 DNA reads TGCGCCAGCAGCCAAGATCAGATGGAGACCCAGTACTTC. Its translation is CASSQDQMETQYF.

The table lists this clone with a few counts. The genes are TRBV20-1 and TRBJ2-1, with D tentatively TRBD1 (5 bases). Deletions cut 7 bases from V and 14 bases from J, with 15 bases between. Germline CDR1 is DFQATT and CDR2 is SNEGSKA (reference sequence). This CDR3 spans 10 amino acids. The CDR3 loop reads CSGDRTTKFF. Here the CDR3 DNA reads TGCAGTGGGGATAGGACAACAAAGTTCTTC.

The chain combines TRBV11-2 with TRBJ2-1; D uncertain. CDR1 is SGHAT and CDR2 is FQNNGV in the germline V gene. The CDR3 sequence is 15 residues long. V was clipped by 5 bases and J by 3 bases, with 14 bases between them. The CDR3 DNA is TGTGCCAGCAGCCTGAGACACGGCCACTACAATGAGCAGTTCTTC. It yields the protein CASSLRHGHYNEQFF.

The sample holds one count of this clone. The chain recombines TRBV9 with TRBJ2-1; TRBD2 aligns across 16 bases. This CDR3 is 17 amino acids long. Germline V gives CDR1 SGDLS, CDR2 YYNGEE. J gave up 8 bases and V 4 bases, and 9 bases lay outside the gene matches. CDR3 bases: TGTGCCAGCAGCCTTGGGAGGGGGACTAGCGGGAGGGATGAGCAGTTCTTC. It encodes CASSLGRGTSGRDEQFF.

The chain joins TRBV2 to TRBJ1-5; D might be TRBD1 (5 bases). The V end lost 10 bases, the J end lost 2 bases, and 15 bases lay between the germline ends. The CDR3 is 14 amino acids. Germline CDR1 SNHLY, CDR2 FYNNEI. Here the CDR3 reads CATTGGGGNQPQHF. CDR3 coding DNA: TGTGCCACCACGGGCGGGGGGGGCAATCAGCCCCAGCATTTT.

The chain's CDR3 is CASSYSGDSPLHF. The DNA of the CDR3 is TGTGCCAGCAGTTACTCGGGCGACTCACCCCTCCACTTT. The chain couples TRBV6-5 to TRBJ1-6; D unclear. Germline V gives CDR1 MNHEY, CDR2 SVGAGI. The CDR3 contains 13 residues. Trimming left V 0 bases short and J 10 bases short, with 7 bases between.

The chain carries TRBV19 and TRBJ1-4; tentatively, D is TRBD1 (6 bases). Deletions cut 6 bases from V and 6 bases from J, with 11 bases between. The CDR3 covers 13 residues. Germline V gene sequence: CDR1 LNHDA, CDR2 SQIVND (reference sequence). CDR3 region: CASRHRDYEKLFF. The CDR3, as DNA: TGTGCCAGTAGACACAGGGATTATGAAAAACTGTTTTTT.

In DNA, the CDR3 is TGTGCCAGCAGCGTAGATCCGGTTACACAGTACACTGAAGCTTTCTTT. It is translated as CASSVDPVTQYTEAFF. The chain combines TRBV9 with TRBJ1-1; D uncertain. Looked up from germline, CDR1 is SGDLS and CDR2 is YYNGEE. Trimming removed 0 bases from V and 3 bases from J, with 15 bases in between. This CDR3 comprises 16 residues.

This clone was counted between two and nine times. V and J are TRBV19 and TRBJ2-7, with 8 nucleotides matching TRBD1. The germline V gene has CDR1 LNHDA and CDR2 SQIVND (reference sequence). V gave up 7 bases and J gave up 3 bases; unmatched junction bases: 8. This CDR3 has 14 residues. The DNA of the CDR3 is TGTGCCAGTACCTCGACAGGGGAAGGCTACGAGCAGTACTTC. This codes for CASTSTGEGYEQYF. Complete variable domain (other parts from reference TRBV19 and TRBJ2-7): DGGITQSPKYLFRKEGQNVTLSCEQNLNHDAMYWYRQDPGQGLRLIYYSQIVNDFQKGDIAEGYSVSREKKESFPLTVTSAQKNPTAFYLCASTSTGEGYEQYFGPGTRLTVT.

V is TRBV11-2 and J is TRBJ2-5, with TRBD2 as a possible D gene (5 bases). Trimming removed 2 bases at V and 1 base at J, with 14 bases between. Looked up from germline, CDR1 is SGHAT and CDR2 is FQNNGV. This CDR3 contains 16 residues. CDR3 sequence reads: CASSLSDPRGQETQYF. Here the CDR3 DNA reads TGTGCCAGCAGCTTATCGGACCCCCGGGGCCAAGAGACCCAGTACTTC.

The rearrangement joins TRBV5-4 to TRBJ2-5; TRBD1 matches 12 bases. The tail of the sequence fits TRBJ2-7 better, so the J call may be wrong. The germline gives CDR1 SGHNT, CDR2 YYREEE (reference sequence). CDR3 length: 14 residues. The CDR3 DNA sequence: TGTGCCAGCAGCTCTCGGGACAGGGGGCTCGAGCAGTACTTC. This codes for CASSSRDRGLEQYF.